The T cell receptor beta chain under discussion was sequenced for a study of blood T cell repertoires in COVID-19. Study summary: Researchers got acute and convalescent COVID-19 samples from the United States, Italy and Spain. Sample material is recorded as cDNA or gDNA derived from T cells, B-cell-depleted T cells, or PBMCs.

Authors' processing steps: Amplification from reference gene primers served as the basis for estimated nucleated cell counts. The method was immunoSEQ multiplex PCR; TCRdb's version includes in-frame clones alone and lacks a portion of them. The V and J calls and clone size were taken over from that table, and D and trimming were inferred from the DNA. The profile shows approximately 110,000 clones, more than 85% of them singletons. Seattle's enrolled individuals joined amid active infection and were then monitored longitudinally. The receptor comes from a man between 50 and 59 years old with COVID-19, enrolled during active disease. What was sequenced was peripheral blood.

CDR3 region: CASSQDLGQGIAFF. The CDR3 bases are TGTGCCAGCAGCCAAGATTTGGGACAGGGAATCGCTTTCTTT. The J gene is TRBJ1-1, the V gene TRBV4-2; 9 bases are shared with TRBD1. V gave up 0 bases and J gave up 11 bases; unmatched junction bases: 7. The CDR3 is made up of 14 amino acids. Per germline, CDR1 LGHNA and CDR2 YNFKEQ.